This entry concerns a single T cell receptor (beta chain). This entry is derived from a study of cytomegalovirus exposure and HLA in healthy donors. The PCR made use of 60 Vbeta and 13 Jbeta primers. Profiling relied on immunoSEQ multiplex PCR, and the TCRdb table lists in-frame clones only, not all of them. This sample yields 110,000 to 150,000 clones, of which approximately 80% are seen a single time; about 1.8% belongs to the top ten. The sequence derives from a middle-aged woman in good health and CMV-seronegative. The sequencing input was PBMCs.

This chain's CDR3 is CASNQLRGGYTF. In DNA form, the CDR3 reads TGTGCCAGCAACCAACTCAGGGGTGGCTACACCTTC. The V and J genes are TRBV6-6 and TRBJ1-2, with D tentatively TRBD1 (6 bases). Germline lookup yields CDR1 MNHNY and CDR2 SVGAGI (reference sequence). V was trimmed by 7 bases and J by 7 bases, leaving 13 bases between them. The CDR3 is 12 residues long.